These 21 T cell receptor beta chains were sequenced from one sample in a study of blood T cells in healthy people across ages. A J-beta primer mix and a sample-barcoded 5' primer were used in a second PCR of roughly 6 to 11 cycles. TCRdb re-called the 5' RACE reads with MiXCR, one entry per CDR3 protein. The table lists about 640,000 distinct CDR3 sequences, under 65% of them singletons. The sequencing sample was made of blood. The source of these receptors is a man between 60 and 75 years old in good health.

The V call is TRBV20-1, the J call TRBJ1-4; D unresolved. V was shortened by 3 bases and J by 5 bases, with 7 bases between the two germline ends. This CDR3 contains 12 residues. Germline values: CDR1 DFQATT, CDR2 SNEGSKA (reference sequence). CDR3 DNA: TGCAGTGCTAGTCTCGAGAATGAAAAACTGTTTTTT. Translating it yields CSASLENEKLFF.

The gene calls are TRBV28 and TRBJ2-3; D may be TRBD1 or TRBD2 (6 bases each). The CDR3 loop spans 16 amino acids. The V and J ends lost 8 bases and 1 base respectively, with 19 bases between them. CDR1 and CDR2 (germline): MDHEN, SYDVKM. The CDR3 DNA reads TGTGCCAGCCCCAAAAGGGGGGCTTTACGCACAGATACGCAGTATTTT. Encoded protein: CASPKRGALRTDTQYF.

This clonotype was seen only a few times. This chain links TRBV7-8 with TRBJ2-5; 8 nucleotides align to TRBD2. From germline, CDR1 is SGHVS and CDR2 FQNEAQ. V dropped 1 base and J dropped 4; count of bases not matched to a gene: 8. This CDR3 is 16 amino acids long. The DNA of the CDR3 is TGTGCCAGCAGCTTAGTCGGGGGGGGCCAAGGAGAGACCCAGTACTTC. Amino acids: CASSLVGGGQGETQYF. The full variable domain, in which reference TRBV7-8 and TRBJ2-5 provide the parts outside the CDR3, is GAGVSQSPRYKVAKRGQDVALRCDPISGHVSLFWYQQALGQGPEFLTYFQNEAQLDKSGLPSDRFFAERPEGSVSTLKIQRTQQEDSAVYLCASSLVGGGQGETQYFGPGTRLLVL.

The table lists this clonotype with a count of one. The rearrangement uses TRBV12-3 or TRBV12-4 and TRBJ2-2, with D unresolved. This CDR3 contains 13 residues. Trimming removed 5 bases at V and 5 bases at J, with 9 bases between. Here the CDR3 DNA reads TGTGCCAGCAGTCATCCTAGTACCGGGGAGCTGTTTTTT. Its protein product is CASSHPSTGELFF.

In this sample, this clonotype turned up a few times. This chain joins TRBV6-5 and TRBJ2-7; no definite D call. This CDR3 has 14 amino acids. Per germline, CDR1 MNHEY and CDR2 SVGAGI. V lost 7 bases and J lost 2, with 15 bases in between. This chain's CDR3 is CASILSLGPYEQYF. For the CDR3, the DNA is TGTGCCAGCATTTTGTCCCTAGGGCCCTACGAGCAGTACTTC.

This clonotype showed up just a few times. The chain's CDR3 is CASSVAPGFGDGYTF. DNA of the CDR3: TGTGCCAGCAGCGTAGCCCCGGGATTCGGAGATGGCTACACCTTC. J is TRBJ1-2 and V is TRBV9, with D hard to call. The CDR3 runs 15 residues. V dropped 0 bases and J dropped 6 bases, with 15 bases sitting between them. In germline, CDR1 is SGDLS, CDR2 YYNGEE.

The sample holds a few counts of this clonotype. The chain links TRBV25-1 to TRBJ2-4; D possibly matches TRBD1 or TRBD2 (6 bases each). The end of the DNA aligns better with TRBJ2-7, so the J call may be wrong. The CDR3 spans 12 residues. Germline CDR1 is MGHDK and CDR2 is SYGVNS. The CDR3 DNA follows: TGTGCCAACCGGGGGCCAGATTACGAGCAGTACTTC. Protein: CANRGPDYEQYF.

At least ten counts were recorded for this clonotype. The V and J genes are TRBV29-1 and TRBJ1-2, with D perhaps matching TRBD1 (6 bases). CDR3 length: 12 amino acids. Germline loops: CDR1 SQVTM, CDR2 ANQGSEA. The V end was cut by 7 bases, the J end by 4 bases, with 13 bases between. CDR3 coding DNA: TGCAGCGGGTCGACCAGGGGCTATGGCTACACCTTC. Protein sequence: CSGSTRGYGYTF.

The chain recombines TRBV3-1 with TRBJ2-7; no definite D call. Judging by the DNA end, TRBJ2-5 fits better; the J call may be wrong. The CDR3 contains 14 residues. Germline V lookup: CDR1 LGHDT, CDR2 YNNKEL (reference sequence). Here the CDR3 reads CASSPPYAKETQYF. DNA for the CDR3: TGTGCCAGCAGCCCACCTTACGCTAAAGAGACCCAGTACTTC.

The genes are TRBV6-5 and TRBJ1-1; TRBD1 aligns across 7 bases. The CDR3 loop spans 15 amino acids. V lost 4 bases to trimming and J lost 0 bases; unmatched junction nucleotides: 5. Germline-derived CDR1 and CDR2 are MNHEY and SVGAGI. The DNA for the CDR3 is TGTGCCAGCAGTTGCGGGGACAGCATGAACACTGAAGCTTTCTTT. Translated: CASSCGDSMNTEAFF.

The sample holds one count of this clonotype. The CDR3 loop is CASSPWDRGYEQYF. The CDR3 coding sequence is TGTGCCAGCAGCCCATGGGACAGGGGCTACGAGCAGTACTTC. The V call is TRBV7-4, the J call TRBJ2-7; 10 nucleotides match TRBD1. With 5 bases clipped from V and 3 bases from J, the junction kept 4 bases outside the gene matches. The germline gives CDR1 SGHVT, CDR2 SQSDAQ. CDR3 length equals 14 residues.

The chain carries TRBV12-3 or TRBV12-4 and TRBJ2-5; D might be TRBD2 (6 bases). The germline V and J ends were trimmed by 6 bases and 5 bases, with 19 bases remaining between them. The CDR3 runs 15 residues. CDR3 loop: CASSPSGGLPETQYF. The CDR3 coding sequence is TGTGCCAGCAGCCCCTCAGGAGGGCTTCCGGAGACCCAGTACTTC.

The V and J genes are TRBV5-1 and TRBJ2-4; 9 bases are a match to TRBD2. The DNA end is more similar to TRBJ2-7, so the J call may be wrong. Germline V gene lookup returns CDR1 SGHRS and CDR2 YFSETQ. The CDR3 is made up of 15 amino acids. Written as DNA, the CDR3 is TGCGCCAGCAGCTTGGCTAGCGGGGTCCAGTACGAGCAGTACTTC. This translates into CASSLASGVQYEQYF.

This chain joins TRBV27 and TRBJ2-1; no firm D call. In germline, CDR1 is MNHEY, CDR2 SMNVEV (reference sequence). V lost 3 bases to trimming and J lost 9 bases, with 9 bases between them. This CDR3 contains 12 residues. The CDR3, as DNA: TGTGCCAGCAGTTTCTCCTTTGGTGAGCAGTTCTTC. Translation: CASSFSFGEQFF.

The chain joins TRBV3-1 to TRBJ2-7; TRBD2 aligns across 7 bases. Germline lookup yields CDR1 LGHDT and CDR2 YNNKEL (reference sequence). The CDR3 spans 13 residues. The trim removed 4 bases at V and 3 bases at J, leaving 3 bases unmatched. Here the CDR3 DNA reads TGTGCCAGCAGCCCCCGGGAGGACTACGAGCAGTACTTC. This encodes CASSPREDYEQYF.

This rearrangement joins TRBV5-1 to TRBJ1-2; D is uncertain. This CDR3 region has 14 residues. Germline V lookup: CDR1 SGHRS, CDR2 YFSETQ. V was pared by 5 bases and J by 0 bases, with 11 bases between. The DNA of the CDR3 is TGCGCCAGCAGATTTGGGGAAGCTAACTATGGCTACACCTTC. It translates to CASRFGEANYGYTF.

This chain uses TRBV25-1 with TRBJ1-4; D is possibly TRBD1 (5 bases). CDR3 length equals 16 residues. Trimming left V 3 bases short and J 6 bases short, with 17 bases between. CDR1 is MGHDK, CDR2 SYGVNS, per germline. The CDR3 here is CASSEMRVGGYEKLFF. The CDR3 nucleotides are TGTGCCAGCAGTGAGATGAGGGTTGGGGGGTATGAAAAACTGTTTTTT.

The V call is TRBV20-1, the J call TRBJ2-3, with D perhaps given as TRBD1 or TRBD2 (5 bases each). The CDR3 totals 15 residues. V was cut by 0 bases and J by 5 bases, with 15 bases left in between. Germline V CDR1 and CDR2: DFQATT, SNEGSKA (reference sequence). DNA for the CDR3: TGCAGTGCTAGAGAGGCTACCCGGGGACGAGATACGCAGTATTTT. Its translation: CSAREATRGRDTQYF.

The gene calls are TRBV4-2 and TRBJ2-1; 7 bases agree with TRBD2. Germline V gene data show CDR1 as LGHNA and CDR2 as YNFKEQ. After removal of 4 bases from V and 6 bases from J, the junction contained 12 bases not matched to a gene. This CDR3 spans 16 amino acids. CDR3 in amino acids: CASSPLSRGDRNEQFF. The CDR3 DNA reads TGTGCCAGCAGCCCGCTGTCCCGGGGGGATCGCAATGAGCAGTTCTTC.

The chain recombines TRBV20-1 with TRBJ2-5; D uncertain. Trimming took 1 base from V and 11 from J, leaving 17 bases between them. The CDR3 consists of 13 residues. The V gene's germline CDR1 is DFQATT and CDR2 SNEGSKA (reference sequence). CDR3 protein: CSARVPVVGEQYF. For the CDR3, the DNA is TGCAGTGCTAGAGTGCCGGTCGTGGGTGAGCAGTACTTC.

This clonotype was recorded a few times. This chain connects TRBV5-1 to TRBJ1-5, with 8 bases matching TRBD1. After removal of 0 bases from V and 6 bases from J, the junction contained 2 bases not matched to a gene. The germline CDR1 and CDR2 sequences are SGHRS and YFSETQ. This CDR3 region has 14 residues. The CDR3 loop reads CASSLGTGRQPQHF. CDR3 coding DNA: TGCGCCAGCAGCTTGGGGACAGGGCGTCAGCCCCAGCATTTT.